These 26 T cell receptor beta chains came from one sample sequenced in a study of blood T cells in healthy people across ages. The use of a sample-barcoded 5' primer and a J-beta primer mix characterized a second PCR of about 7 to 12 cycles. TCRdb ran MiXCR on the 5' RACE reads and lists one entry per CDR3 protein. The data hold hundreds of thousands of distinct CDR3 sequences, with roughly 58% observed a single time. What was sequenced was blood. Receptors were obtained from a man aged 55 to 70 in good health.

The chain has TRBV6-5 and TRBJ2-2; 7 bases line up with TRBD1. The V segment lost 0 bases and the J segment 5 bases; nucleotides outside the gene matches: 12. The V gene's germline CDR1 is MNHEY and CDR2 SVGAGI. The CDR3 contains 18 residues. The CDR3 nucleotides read TGTGCCAGCAGTTACTCTCAGGGGACAGCCGTGGGAACCGGGGAGCTGTTTTTT. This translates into CASSYSQGTAVGTGELFF.

CDR3 DNA sequence: TGTGCCATCAGTCGGACAGGGGGCGACGAGCAGTACTTC. It is translated as CAISRTGGDEQYF. This chain joins TRBV10-3 and TRBJ2-7; TRBD1 matches 11 bases. The CDR3 has 13 residues. V lost 5 bases to trimming and J lost 5 bases; unmatched junction nucleotides: 2. CDR1 and CDR2 from the germline V gene are ENHRY and SYGVKD.

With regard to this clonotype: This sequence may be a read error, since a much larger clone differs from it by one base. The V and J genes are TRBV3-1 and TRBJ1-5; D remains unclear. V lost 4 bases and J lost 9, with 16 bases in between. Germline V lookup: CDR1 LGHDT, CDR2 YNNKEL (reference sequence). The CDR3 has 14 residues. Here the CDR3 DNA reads TGTGCCAGCAGCCTCTCCCACACGGGCAGGCCCCAGCATTTT. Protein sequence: CASSLSHTGRPQHF. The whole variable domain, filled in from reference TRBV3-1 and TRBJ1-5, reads DTAVSQTPKYLVTQMGNDKSIKCEQNLGHDTMYWYKQDSKKFLKIMFSYNNKELIINETVPNRFSPKSPDKAHLNLHINSLELGDSAVYFCASSLSHTGRPQHFGDGTRLSIL.

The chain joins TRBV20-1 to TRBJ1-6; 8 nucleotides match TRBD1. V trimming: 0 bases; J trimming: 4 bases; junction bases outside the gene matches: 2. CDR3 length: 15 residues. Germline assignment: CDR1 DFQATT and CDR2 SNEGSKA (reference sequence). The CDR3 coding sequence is TGCAGTGCTAGAGATCGGACAGGGTATAATTCACCCCTCCACTTT. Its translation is CSARDRTGYNSPLHF.

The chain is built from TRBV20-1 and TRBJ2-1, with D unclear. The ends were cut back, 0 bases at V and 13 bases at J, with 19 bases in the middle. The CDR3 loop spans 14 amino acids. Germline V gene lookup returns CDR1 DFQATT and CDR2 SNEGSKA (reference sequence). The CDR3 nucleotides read TGCAGTGCTAGAGATTTGGCGGCCCCAGAGACCCAGTTCTTC. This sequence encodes CSARDLAAPETQFF.

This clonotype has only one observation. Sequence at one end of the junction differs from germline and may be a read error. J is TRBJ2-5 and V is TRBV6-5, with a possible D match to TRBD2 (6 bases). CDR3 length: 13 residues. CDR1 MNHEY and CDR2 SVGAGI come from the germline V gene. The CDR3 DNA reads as TGTGCCAGCAGTGACTCGGCGGGGGAGACCCAGTACTTC. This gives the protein CASSDSAGETQYF.

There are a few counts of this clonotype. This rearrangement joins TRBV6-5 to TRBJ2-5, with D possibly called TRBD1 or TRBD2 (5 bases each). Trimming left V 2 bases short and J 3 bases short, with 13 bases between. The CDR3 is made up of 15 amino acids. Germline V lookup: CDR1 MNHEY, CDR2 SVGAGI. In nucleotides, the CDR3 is TGTGCCAGCAGTTACCTGGGACCTCCTGAAGAGACCCAGTACTTC. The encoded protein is CASSYLGPPEETQYF.

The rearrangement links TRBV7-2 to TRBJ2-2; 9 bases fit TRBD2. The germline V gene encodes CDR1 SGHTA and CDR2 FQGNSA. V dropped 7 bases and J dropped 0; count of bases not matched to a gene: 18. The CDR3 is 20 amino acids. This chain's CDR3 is CASTRYLAGGRLTNTGELFF. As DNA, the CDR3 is TGTGCCAGCACCCGCTACCTGGCGGGGGGGCGGCTTACGAACACCGGGGAGCTGTTTTTT. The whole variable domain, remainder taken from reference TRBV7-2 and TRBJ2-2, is GAGVSQSPSNKVTEKGKDVELRCDPISGHTALYWYRQSLGQGLEFLIYFQGNSAPDKSGLPSDRFSAERTGGSVSTLTIQRTQQEDSAVYLCASTRYLAGGRLTNTGELFFGEGSRLTVL.

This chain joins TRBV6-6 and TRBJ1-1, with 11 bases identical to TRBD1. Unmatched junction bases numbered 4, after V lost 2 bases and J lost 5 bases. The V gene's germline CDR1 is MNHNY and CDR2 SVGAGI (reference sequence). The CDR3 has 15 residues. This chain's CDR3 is CASSYGTGGRTEAFF. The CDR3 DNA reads TGTGCCAGCAGTTACGGGACAGGGGGTCGGACTGAAGCTTTCTTT.

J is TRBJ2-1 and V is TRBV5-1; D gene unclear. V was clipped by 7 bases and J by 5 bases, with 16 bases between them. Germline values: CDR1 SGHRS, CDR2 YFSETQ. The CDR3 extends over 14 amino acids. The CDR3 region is CASGSPLANNEQFF. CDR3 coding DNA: TGCGCCAGCGGGTCCCCCCTCGCTAACAATGAGCAGTTCTTC.

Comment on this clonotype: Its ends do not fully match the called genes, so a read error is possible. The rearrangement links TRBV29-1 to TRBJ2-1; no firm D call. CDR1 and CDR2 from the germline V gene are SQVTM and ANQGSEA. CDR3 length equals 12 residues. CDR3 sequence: CGVEGPPDEQFF. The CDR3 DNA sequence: TGCGGCGTTGAAGGGCCCCCGGATGAGCAGTTCTTC.

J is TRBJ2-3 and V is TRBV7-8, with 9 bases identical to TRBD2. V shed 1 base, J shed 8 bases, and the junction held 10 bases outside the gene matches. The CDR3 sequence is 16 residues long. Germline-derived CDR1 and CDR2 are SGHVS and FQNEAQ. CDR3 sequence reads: CASSLDVTSGDGTQYF. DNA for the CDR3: TGTGCCAGCAGCTTAGATGTGACTAGCGGAGACGGTACGCAGTATTTT.

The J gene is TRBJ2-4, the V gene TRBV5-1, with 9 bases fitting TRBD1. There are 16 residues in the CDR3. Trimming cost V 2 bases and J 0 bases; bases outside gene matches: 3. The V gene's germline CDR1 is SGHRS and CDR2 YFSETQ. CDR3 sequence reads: CASSFDRGVAKNIQYF. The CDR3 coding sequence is TGCGCCAGCAGCTTCGACAGGGGGGTAGCCAAAAACATTCAGTACTTC.

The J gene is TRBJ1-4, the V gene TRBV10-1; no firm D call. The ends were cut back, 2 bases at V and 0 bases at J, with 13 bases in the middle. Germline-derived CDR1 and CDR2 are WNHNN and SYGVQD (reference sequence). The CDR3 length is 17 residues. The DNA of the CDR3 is TGCGCCAGCAGTGAGCACATCCGAGATGCAACTAATGAAAAACTGTTTTTT. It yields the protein CASSEHIRDATNEKLFF.

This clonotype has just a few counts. DNA for the CDR3: TGTGCCAGCAGCGTAGGGGATCATAGCAATCAGCCCCAGCATTTT. Translation gives CASSVGDHSNQPQHF. The chain couples TRBV9 to TRBJ1-5; D is unresolved. This CDR3 is built from 15 residues. CDR1 and CDR2 (germline): SGDLS, YYNGEE. The ends were cut back, 0 bases at V and 0 bases at J, with 7 bases in the middle. Looking up the rest from reference TRBV9 and TRBJ1-5 gives the full variable domain: DSGVTQTPKHLITATGQRVTLRCSPRSGDLSVYWYQQSLDQGLQFLIQYYNGEERAKGNILERFSAQQFPDLHSELNLSSLELGDSALYFCASSVGDHSNQPQHFGDGTRLSIL.

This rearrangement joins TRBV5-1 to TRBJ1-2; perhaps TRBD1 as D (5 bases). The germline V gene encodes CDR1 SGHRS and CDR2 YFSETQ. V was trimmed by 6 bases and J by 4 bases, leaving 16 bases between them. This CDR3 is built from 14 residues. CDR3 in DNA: TGCGCCAGCATCCCAGGGCCGATGGCCTATGGCTACACCTTC. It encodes CASIPGPMAYGYTF. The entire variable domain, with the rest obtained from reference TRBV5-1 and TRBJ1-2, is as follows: KAGVTQTPRYLIKTRGQQVTLSCSPISGHRSVSWYQQTPGQGLQFLFEYFSETQRNKGNFPGRFSGRQFSNSRSEMNVSTLELGDSALYLCASIPGPMAYGYTFGSGTRLTVV.

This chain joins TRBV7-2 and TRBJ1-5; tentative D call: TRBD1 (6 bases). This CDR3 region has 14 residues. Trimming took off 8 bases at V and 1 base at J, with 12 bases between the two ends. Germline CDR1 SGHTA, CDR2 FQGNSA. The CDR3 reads CASGVGGSNQPQHF. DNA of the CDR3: TGTGCCAGCGGAGTCGGGGGCAGCAATCAGCCCCAGCATTTT.

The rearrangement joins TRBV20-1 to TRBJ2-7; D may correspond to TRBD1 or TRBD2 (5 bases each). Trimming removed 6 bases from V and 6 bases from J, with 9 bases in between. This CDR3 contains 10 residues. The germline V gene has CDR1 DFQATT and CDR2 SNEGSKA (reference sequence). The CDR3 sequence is CSAGEFEQYF. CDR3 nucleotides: TGCAGTGCAGGGGAGTTCGAGCAGTACTTC.

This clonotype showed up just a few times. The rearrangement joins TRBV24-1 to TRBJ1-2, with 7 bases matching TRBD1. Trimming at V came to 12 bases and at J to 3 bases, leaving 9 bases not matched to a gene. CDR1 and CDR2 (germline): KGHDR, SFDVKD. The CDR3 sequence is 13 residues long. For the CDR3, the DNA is TGTGCCGCTTCGACCGGGACAGACTATGGCTACACCTTC. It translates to CAASTGTDYGYTF.

CDR3 DNA: TGTGCCAGCAGCGCCCAGGGACTTTATCAAGAGACCCAGTACTTC. Amino acids: CASSAQGLYQETQYF. This chain connects TRBV9 to TRBJ2-5; possibly TRBD2 for D (6 bases). The V and J ends lost 3 bases and 2 bases respectively, with 14 bases between them. The CDR3 contains 15 residues. Germline values: CDR1 SGDLS, CDR2 YYNGEE. Complete variable domain (other parts from reference TRBV9 and TRBJ2-5): DSGVTQTPKHLITATGQRVTLRCSPRSGDLSVYWYQQSLDQGLQFLIQYYNGEERAKGNILERFSAQQFPDLHSELNLSSLELGDSALYFCASSAQGLYQETQYFGPGTRLLVL.

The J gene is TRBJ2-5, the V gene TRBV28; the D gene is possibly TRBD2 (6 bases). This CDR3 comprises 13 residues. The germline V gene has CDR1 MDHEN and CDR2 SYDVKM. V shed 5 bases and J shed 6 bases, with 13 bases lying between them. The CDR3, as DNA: TGTGCCAGCAGTGTTACAGGACTAAAGACCCAGTACTTC. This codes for CASSVTGLKTQYF. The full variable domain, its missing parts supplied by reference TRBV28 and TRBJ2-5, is DVKVTQSSRYLVKRTGEKVFLECVQDMDHENMFWYRQDPGLGLRLIYFSYDVKMKEKGDIPEGYSVSREKKERFSLILESASTNQTSMYLCASSVTGLKTQYFGPGTRLLVL.

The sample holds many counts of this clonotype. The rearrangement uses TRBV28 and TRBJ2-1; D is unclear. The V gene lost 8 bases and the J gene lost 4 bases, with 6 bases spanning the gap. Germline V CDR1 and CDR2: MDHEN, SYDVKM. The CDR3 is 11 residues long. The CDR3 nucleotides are TGTGCCAGCCAAAATTACAATGAGCAGTTCTTC. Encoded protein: CASQNYNEQFF.

CDR3 region: CAIIPGTAHEQYF. The DNA of the CDR3 is TGTGCCATCATTCCCGGGACAGCCCACGAGCAGTACTTC. V is TRBV10-3 and J is TRBJ2-5; 7 bases fit TRBD1. The J call may be incorrect, as the DNA end agrees better with TRBJ2-7. In germline, CDR1 is ENHRY, CDR2 SYGVKD. This CDR3 contains 13 residues.

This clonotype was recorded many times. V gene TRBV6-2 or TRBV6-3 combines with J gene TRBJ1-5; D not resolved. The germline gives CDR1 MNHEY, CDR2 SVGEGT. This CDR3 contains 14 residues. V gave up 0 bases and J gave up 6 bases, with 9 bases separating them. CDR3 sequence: CASSYSNRGQPQHF. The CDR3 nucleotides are TGTGCCAGCAGTTACTCGAACCGGGGTCAGCCCCAGCATTTT.

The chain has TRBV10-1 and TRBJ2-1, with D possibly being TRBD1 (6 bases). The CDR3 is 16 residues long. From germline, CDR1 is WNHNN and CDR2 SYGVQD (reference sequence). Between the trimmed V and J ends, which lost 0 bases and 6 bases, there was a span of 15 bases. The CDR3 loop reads CASSESRTAEVNEQFF. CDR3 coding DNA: TGCGCCAGCAGTGAGTCGAGGACAGCTGAAGTCAATGAGCAGTTCTTC.

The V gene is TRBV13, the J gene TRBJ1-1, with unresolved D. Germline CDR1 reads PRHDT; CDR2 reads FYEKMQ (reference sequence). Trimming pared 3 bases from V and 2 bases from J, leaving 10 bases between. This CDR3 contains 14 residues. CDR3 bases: TGTGCCAGCAGCTTTTCCGAGTCTAACACTGAAGCTTTCTTT. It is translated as CASSFSESNTEAFF.